This TCR beta chain was identified in a study of regulatory T cells in long-lasting Graves disease. Broader study findings: It was in persistent disease that TRBV28, TRBJ1-2 and TRBJ2-5 were favored.

The CDR3 covers 13 residues. Per germline, CDR1 DFQATT and CDR2 SNEGSKA (reference sequence). V lost 2 bases and J lost 1, with 9 bases in between. This clonotype came up many times. Its antigen is undetermined. Through Arm-PCR of CDR3 regions and iRepertoire HTBI primers, TCR beta libraries were built. TCRdb re-derived calls from the multiplex PCR reads in MiXCR, one entry per CDR3 protein. The sample records 530,000 or so distinct CDR3 sequences, roughly a sixth being singletons. Time point noted: newly diagnosed GD, antithyroid drugs for less than 3 months. PBMC-extracted RNA yielded the TCR library. EDTA tubes collected nine milliliters of peripheral blood. These same records also appear under a second study, on T cells in Graves' hyperthyroidism and ophthalmopathy. That study reports: Hyperthyroidism patients were newly diagnosed, had disease duration under 2 months, and were aged 18 to 65 years.

Here the sequenced sample was peripheral blood mononuclear cells (PBMCs), taken at new diagnosis, from a patient treated with antithyroid drugs. The sequence came from a man younger than 35 with Graves disease. This chain connects TRBV20-1 to TRBJ2-7, with D perhaps TRBD2 (6 bases). The CDR3 sequence: CSARRAGSYEQYF. DNA for the CDR3: TGCAGTGCTAGACGGGCGGGGTCCTACGAGCAGTACTTC.